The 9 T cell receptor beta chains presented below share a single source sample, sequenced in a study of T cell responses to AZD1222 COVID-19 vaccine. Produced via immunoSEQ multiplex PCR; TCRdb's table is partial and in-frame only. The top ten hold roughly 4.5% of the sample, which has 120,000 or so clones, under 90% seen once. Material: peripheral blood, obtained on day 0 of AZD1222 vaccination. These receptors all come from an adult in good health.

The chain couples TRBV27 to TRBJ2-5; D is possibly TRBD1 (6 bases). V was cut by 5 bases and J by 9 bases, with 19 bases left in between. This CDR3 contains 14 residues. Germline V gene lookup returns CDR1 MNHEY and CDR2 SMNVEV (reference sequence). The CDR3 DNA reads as TGTGCCAGCAGTCTCCAGGGACACCCCGGGGCCCAGTACTTC. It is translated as CASSLQGHPGAQYF.

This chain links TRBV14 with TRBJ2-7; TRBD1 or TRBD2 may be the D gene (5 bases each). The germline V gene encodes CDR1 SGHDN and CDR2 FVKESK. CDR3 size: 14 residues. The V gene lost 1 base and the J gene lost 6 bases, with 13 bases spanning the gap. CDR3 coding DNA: TGTGCCAGCAGCCAAGCGGCCTGGGGGATCGAGCAGTACTTC. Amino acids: CASSQAAWGIEQYF.

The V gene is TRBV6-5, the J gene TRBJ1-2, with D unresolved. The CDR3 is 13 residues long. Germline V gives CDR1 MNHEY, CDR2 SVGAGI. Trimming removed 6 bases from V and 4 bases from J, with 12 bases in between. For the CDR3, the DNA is TGTGCCAGCAGGCCGACGGAGATCTATGGCTACACCTTC. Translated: CASRPTEIYGYTF.

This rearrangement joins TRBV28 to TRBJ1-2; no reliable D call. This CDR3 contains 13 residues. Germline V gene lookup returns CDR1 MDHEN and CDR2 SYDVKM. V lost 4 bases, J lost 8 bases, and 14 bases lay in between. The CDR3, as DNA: TGTGCCAGCAGTTATCTCCGGTCTGAAGGCTACACCTTC. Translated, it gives CASSYLRSEGYTF.

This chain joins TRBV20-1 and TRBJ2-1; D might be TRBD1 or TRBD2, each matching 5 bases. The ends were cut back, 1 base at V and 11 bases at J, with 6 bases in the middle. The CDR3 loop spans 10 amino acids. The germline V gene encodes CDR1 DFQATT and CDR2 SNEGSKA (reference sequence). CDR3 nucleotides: TGCAGTGCTAGAGCGGGGCAGCAGTTCTTC. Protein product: CSARAGQQFF.

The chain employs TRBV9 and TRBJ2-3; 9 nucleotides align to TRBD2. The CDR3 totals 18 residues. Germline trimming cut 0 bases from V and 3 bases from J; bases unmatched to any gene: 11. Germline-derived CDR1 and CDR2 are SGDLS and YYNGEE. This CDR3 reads CASSVGLAGWYVTDTQYF. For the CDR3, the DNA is TGTGCCAGCAGCGTAGGCCTAGCGGGGTGGTATGTGACAGATACGCAGTATTTT.

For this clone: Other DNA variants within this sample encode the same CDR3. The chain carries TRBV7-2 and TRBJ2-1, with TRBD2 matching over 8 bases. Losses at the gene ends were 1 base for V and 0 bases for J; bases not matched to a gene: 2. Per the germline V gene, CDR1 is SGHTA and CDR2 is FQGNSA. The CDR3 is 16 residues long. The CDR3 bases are TGTGCCAGCAGCTTAGGGCTAGCGGGCTCCTACAATGAGCAGTTCTTC. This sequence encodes CASSLGLAGSYNEQFF.

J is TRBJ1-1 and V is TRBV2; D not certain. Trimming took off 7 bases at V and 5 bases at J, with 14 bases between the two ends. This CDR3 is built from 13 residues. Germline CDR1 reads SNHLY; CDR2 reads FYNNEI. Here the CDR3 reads CASTERGGTEAFF. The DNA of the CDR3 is TGTGCCAGCACCGAACGAGGAGGGACTGAAGCTTTCTTT.

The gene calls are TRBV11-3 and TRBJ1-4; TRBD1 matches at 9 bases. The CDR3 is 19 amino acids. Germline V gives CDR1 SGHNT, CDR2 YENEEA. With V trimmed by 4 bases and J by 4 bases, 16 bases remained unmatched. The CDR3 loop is CASSSSAPGQGLLNEKLFF. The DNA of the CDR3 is TGTGCCAGCAGCTCCTCGGCCCCAGGACAGGGGCTTCTTAATGAAAAACTGTTTTTT.